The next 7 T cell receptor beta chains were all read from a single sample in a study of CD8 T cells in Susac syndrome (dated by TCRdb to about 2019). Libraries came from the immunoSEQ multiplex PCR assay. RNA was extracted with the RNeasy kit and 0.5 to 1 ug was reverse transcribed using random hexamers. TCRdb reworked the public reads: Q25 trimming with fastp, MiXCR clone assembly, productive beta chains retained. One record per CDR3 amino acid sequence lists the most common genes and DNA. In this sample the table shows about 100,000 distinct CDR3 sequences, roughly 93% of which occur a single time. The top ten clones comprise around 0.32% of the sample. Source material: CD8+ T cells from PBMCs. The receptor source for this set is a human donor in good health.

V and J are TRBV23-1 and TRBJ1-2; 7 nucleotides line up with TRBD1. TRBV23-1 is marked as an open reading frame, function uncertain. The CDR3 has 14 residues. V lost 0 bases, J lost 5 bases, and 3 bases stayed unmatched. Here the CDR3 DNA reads TGCGCCAGCAGTCAATCGCAGGGGGGGTATGGCTACACCTTC. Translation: CASSQSQGGYGYTF.

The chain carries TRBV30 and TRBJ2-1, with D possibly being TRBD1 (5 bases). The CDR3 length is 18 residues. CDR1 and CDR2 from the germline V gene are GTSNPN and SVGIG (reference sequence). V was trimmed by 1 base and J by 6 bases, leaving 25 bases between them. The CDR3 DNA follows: TGTGCCTGGAGTGACGACCCGACGACAGAGGCGCCTTTCAATGAGCAGTTCTTC. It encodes CAWSDDPTTEAPFNEQFF.

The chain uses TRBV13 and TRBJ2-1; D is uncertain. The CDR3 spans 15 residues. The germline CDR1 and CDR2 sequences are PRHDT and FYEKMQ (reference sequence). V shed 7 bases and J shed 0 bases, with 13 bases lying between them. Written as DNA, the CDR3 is TGTGCCAGCACCTATTCCACCTCCTCCTACAATGAGCAGTTCTTC. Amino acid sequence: CASTYSTSSYNEQFF.

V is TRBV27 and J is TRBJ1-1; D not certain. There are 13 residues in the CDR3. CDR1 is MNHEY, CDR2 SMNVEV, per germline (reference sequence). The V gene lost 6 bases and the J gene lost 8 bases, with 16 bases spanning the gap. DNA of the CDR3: TGTGCCAGCAGCCGAGGAAGTGTTAACGAAGCTTTCTTT. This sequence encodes CASSRGSVNEAFF.

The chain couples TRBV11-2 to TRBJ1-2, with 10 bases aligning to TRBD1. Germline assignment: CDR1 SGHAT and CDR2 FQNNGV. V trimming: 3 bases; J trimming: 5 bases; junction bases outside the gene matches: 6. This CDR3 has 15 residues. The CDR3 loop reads CASSFSGTGVYGYTF. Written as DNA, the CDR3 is TGTGCCAGCAGCTTCTCCGGGACAGGGGTTTATGGCTACACCTTC.

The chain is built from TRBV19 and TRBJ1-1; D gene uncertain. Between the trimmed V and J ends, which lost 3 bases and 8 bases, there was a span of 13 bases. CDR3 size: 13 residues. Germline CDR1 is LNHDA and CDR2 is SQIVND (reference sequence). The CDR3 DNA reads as TGTGCCAGTAGTATCCGAGGGAAGGAAGAAGCTTTCTTT. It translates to CASSIRGKEEAFF.

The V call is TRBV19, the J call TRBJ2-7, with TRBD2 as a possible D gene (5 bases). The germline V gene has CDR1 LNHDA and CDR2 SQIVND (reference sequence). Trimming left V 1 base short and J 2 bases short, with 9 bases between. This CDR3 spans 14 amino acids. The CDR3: CASSIGGQAYEQYF. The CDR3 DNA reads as TGTGCCAGTAGTATAGGAGGGCAGGCCTACGAGCAGTACTTC.